Following are 25 T cell receptor beta chains from one sample sequenced in a study of T cells in Graves' hyperthyroidism and ophthalmopathy. Amplification of TCR beta CDR3 regions was performed using RNA transcripts as template. The study used the HTBI primer set for a first-round RT-PCR of the TCR CDR3. One entry per CDR3 protein results from TCRdb running MiXCR on the multiplex PCR reads. The table lists a few hundred thousand distinct CDR3 sequences, about 15% of them singletons, with roughly 5.5% in the top ten. The specimen sequenced was blood. Receptors originate from a woman aged 25-40 years with Graves' hyperthyroidism that later progressed to Graves' ophthalmopathy.

Ten or more counts support this clonotype. This sequence joins TRBV24-1 and TRBJ2-1; 8 bases are a match to TRBD1. Germline values: CDR1 KGHDR, CDR2 SFDVKD. Trimming cost V 7 bases and J 4 bases; bases outside gene matches: 8. The CDR3 runs to 15 residues. In DNA form, the CDR3 reads TGTGCCACCAGCTACTCCAGGGGGCCTTACAATGAGCAGTTCTTC. This codes for CATSYSRGPYNEQFF.

CDR3 protein: CAAQGGFTGELFF. In DNA, the CDR3 is TGTGCCGCCCAAGGAGGCTTCACCGGGGAGCTGTTTTTT. This chain uses TRBV19 with TRBJ2-2; TRBD2 might be the D (5 bases). The CDR3 is 13 amino acids. Trimming stripped 11 bases from V and 4 bases from J, with 14 bases between. Germline CDR1 reads LNHDA; CDR2 reads SQIVND (reference sequence).

The chain links TRBV29-1 to TRBJ2-2; no definite D call. Germline assignment: CDR1 SQVTM and CDR2 ANQGSEA. This CDR3 has 13 residues. Trimming shortened V by 4 bases and J by 3 bases, and 9 bases separated the two germline ends. The CDR3 sequence: CSVAFSYTGELFF. CDR3 in DNA: TGCAGCGTTGCGTTCTCTTACACCGGGGAGCTGTTTTTT.

This chain uses TRBV5-4 with TRBJ1-2, with 7 nucleotides matching TRBD1. The CDR3 has 14 amino acids. J gave up 4 bases and V 0 bases, and 3 bases lay outside the gene matches. The V gene's germline CDR1 is SGHNT and CDR2 YYREEE (reference sequence). The CDR3 spells CASSLGQGVYGYTF. The CDR3 DNA is TGTGCCAGCAGCTTGGGGCAGGGGGTCTATGGCTACACCTTC.

This clonotype was counted many times. The V and J genes are TRBV27 and TRBJ2-2; possibly TRBD2 for D (6 bases). Trimming cost V 3 bases and J 5 bases, with 13 bases left between them. The CDR3 totals 15 residues. Germline V gene sequence: CDR1 MNHEY, CDR2 SMNVEV (reference sequence). The CDR3 DNA reads TGTGCCAGCAGTTTTGGGAGCGGAGGGACCGGGGAGCTGTTTTTT. Protein: CASSFGSGGTGELFF.

The sample holds a few counts of this clonotype. The chain is built from TRBV7-8 and TRBJ2-2, with unresolved D. There are 15 residues in the CDR3. Deletions cut 6 bases from V and 0 bases from J, with 11 bases between. The germline gives CDR1 SGHVS, CDR2 FQNEAQ. The CDR3 DNA sequence: TGTGCCAGCAGTTTTATACTTTCGAACACCGGGGAGCTGTTTTTT. It encodes CASSFILSNTGELFF.

The sample holds a few counts of this clonotype. The gene calls are TRBV7-2 and TRBJ2-3; 7 positions match TRBD1. The V and J ends lost 4 bases and 4 bases, in that order; junction bases with no gene match: 5. Germline CDR1 reads SGHTA; CDR2 reads FQGNSA. This CDR3 is 14 amino acids long. Here the CDR3 reads CASSYRQGADTQYF. Written as DNA, the CDR3 is TGTGCCAGCAGCTATCGACAGGGAGCAGATACGCAGTATTTT.

This clonotype was seen repeatedly, ten times or more. This chain joins TRBV12-3 or TRBV12-4 and TRBJ1-4; D gene uncertain. Deletions cut 2 bases from V and 10 bases from J, with 14 bases between. The CDR3 is 14 amino acids. CDR3 region: CASSLRAPLGKLFF. As DNA, the CDR3 is TGTGCCAGCAGTTTAAGGGCCCCCTTGGGAAAACTGTTTTTT.

With respect to this clonotype: A much larger clone differs by one base, so this may be a read error. This chain uses TRBV18 with TRBJ1-1; D not resolved. Trimming cost V 2 bases and J 1 base, with 8 bases left between them. This CDR3 has 14 amino acids. Germline-derived CDR1 and CDR2 are KGHSH and LQKENI. The CDR3 nucleotides are TGTGCCAGCTCACCAGGGTTCCCGAACACTGAAGCTTTCTTT. Protein product: CASSPGFPNTEAFF.

This clonotype was observed many times. V gene TRBV19 combines with J gene TRBJ2-5, with 7 bases that match TRBD2. Trimming cost V 4 bases and J 5 bases; bases outside gene matches: 10. The length of the CDR3 is 15 residues. Looked up from germline, CDR1 is LNHDA and CDR2 is SQIVND (reference sequence). The CDR3 DNA reads as TGTGCCAGTAGTAACAGCGGGACGAAGGGTGAGACCCAGTACTTC. Translation gives CASSNSGTKGETQYF.

V usage is TRBV20-1 and J usage is TRBJ2-3; 9 nucleotides agree with TRBD1. The ends lost 5 bases at V and 2 bases at J; junction bases unmatched: 5. Germline-derived CDR1 and CDR2 are DFQATT and SNEGSKA (reference sequence). The CDR3 sequence is 14 residues long. CDR3 in DNA: TGCAGTGCTCAGGTACAGGGGGCCACAGATACGCAGTATTTT. Residues: CSAQVQGATDTQYF.

This clonotype was seen only a few times. The rearrangement links TRBV20-1 to TRBJ1-5; 9 bases are a match to TRBD1. The CDR3 is 14 residues long. Germline V gene data show CDR1 as DFQATT and CDR2 as SNEGSKA (reference sequence). V shed 6 bases, J shed 2 bases, and the junction held 5 bases outside the gene matches. Here the CDR3 DNA reads TGCAGTGCCGGACAGGGGACAGGCAATCAGCCCCAGCATTTT. It translates to CSAGQGTGNQPQHF.

The chain is built from TRBV10-2 and TRBJ2-7; 7 positions match TRBD2. This CDR3 has 16 amino acids. CDR1 is WSHSY, CDR2 SAAADI, per germline. The V and J ends lost 8 bases and 5 bases, in that order; junction bases with no gene match: 18. The CDR3 sequence: CASWLNPGGGGNEQYF. CDR3 sequence (DNA): TGCGCCAGCTGGTTAAACCCTGGCGGGGGTGGCAACGAGCAGTACTTC.

The genes are TRBV3-1 and TRBJ2-2; D remains ambiguous. The CDR3 sequence is 16 residues long. The germline CDR1 and CDR2 sequences are LGHDT and YNNKEL (reference sequence). V dropped 1 base and J dropped 8 bases, with 17 bases sitting between them. In DNA form, the CDR3 reads TGTGCCAGCAGCCAAGCCCACGAGACTCTACGGGGGGAGCTGTTTTTT. It yields the protein CASSQAHETLRGELFF.

The chain combines TRBV5-8 with TRBJ1-5; tentatively, D is TRBD1 (5 bases). The V gene lost 3 bases and the J gene lost 7 bases, with 11 bases spanning the gap. Germline values: CDR1 SGHTS, CDR2 YDEGEE. CDR3 length equals 13 residues. CDR3 sequence: CASSSRWGQPQHF. The CDR3 DNA reads TGTGCCAGCAGCTCCCGTTGGGGGCAGCCCCAGCATTTT.

This clonotype came up many times. This chain uses TRBV6-1 with TRBJ1-1, with D uncertain. Germline V gives CDR1 MNHNS, CDR2 SASEGT. Trimming pared 5 bases from V and 0 bases from J, leaving 10 bases between. CDR3 size: 14 residues. This CDR3 reads CASSKTVMNTEAFF. The CDR3 DNA reads as TGTGCCAGCAGTAAGACGGTTATGAACACTGAAGCTTTCTTT.

The V and J genes are TRBV6-5 and TRBJ2-5; TRBD1 might be the D (7 bases). From germline, CDR1 is MNHEY and CDR2 SVGAGI. Trimming stripped 10 bases from V and 7 bases from J, with 19 bases between. The CDR3 length is 13 residues. CDR3: CATRDSGSGTQYF. The CDR3 DNA sequence: TGTGCCACCCGGGACAGCGGGTCCGGGACCCAGTACTTC.

This clonotype was recorded a few times. The J gene is TRBJ2-7, the V gene TRBV7-2, with 10 nucleotides matching TRBD2. This CDR3 is built from 13 residues. J lost 6 bases, V lost 6 bases, and 5 bases had no gene match. The V gene's germline CDR1 is SGHTA and CDR2 FQGNSA. The CDR3 coding sequence is TGTGCCAGCAGTGGGGTAGCGGGAGGCGAGCAGTACTTC. Translating gives CASSGVAGGEQYF.

This clonotype was seen ten or more times. The chain combines TRBV11-2 with TRBJ2-7; 15 positions agree with TRBD2. The CDR3 has 16 residues. The junction had 3 bases not matched to a gene; V was cut back by 3 bases and J by 3 bases. CDR1 is SGHAT and CDR2 is FQNNGV in the germline V gene. Here the CDR3 reads CASSFGLAGGFYEQYF. Written as DNA, the CDR3 is TGTGCCAGCAGCTTCGGACTAGCGGGAGGGTTCTACGAGCAGTACTTC.

The count of this clonotype is one. CDR3 in DNA: TGCGCCAGCGGCCCCCTAGCGGGAGGGCCGTACGAGCAGTACTTC. This sequence encodes CASGPLAGGPYEQYF. The chain combines TRBV4-1 with TRBJ2-7; TRBD2 aligns across 12 bases. Looked up from germline, CDR1 is MGHRA and CDR2 is YSYEKL. The CDR3 has 15 amino acids. V was clipped by 8 bases and J by 4 bases; unmatched bases: 9.

At least ten counts were recorded for this clonotype. The chain uses TRBV28 and TRBJ1-1; weak D call: TRBD1 (6 bases). V lost 7 bases and J 6 bases, leaving 18 bases between the germline ends. This CDR3 region has 14 residues. The V gene's germline CDR1 is MDHEN and CDR2 SYDVKM. CDR3: CASTLRGASAEAFF. DNA of the CDR3: TGTGCCAGCACCCTGAGGGGGGCGAGCGCTGAAGCTTTCTTT.

This clonotype came up many times. The CDR3, as DNA: TGCAGTGGAGGGAGCGGGGACACAGATACGCAGTATTTT. This sequence encodes CSGGSGDTDTQYF. The chain recombines TRBV20-1 with TRBJ2-3; 7 nucleotides match TRBD2. With 7 bases clipped from V and 2 bases from J, the junction kept 6 bases outside the gene matches. The germline V gene has CDR1 DFQATT and CDR2 SNEGSKA (reference sequence). CDR3 length: 13 amino acids.

This clonotype was counted between two and nine times. The CDR3 DNA follows: TGTGCCAGCAGCCACCTAGGGCGGGGGCGGGACACTGAAGCTTTCTTT. Residues: CASSHLGRGRDTEAFF. The chain links TRBV3-1 to TRBJ1-1, with D possibly TRBD1 on 6 matching bases. V was shortened by 3 bases and J by 3 bases, with 17 bases between the two germline ends. Germline V gene data show CDR1 as LGHDT and CDR2 as YNNKEL (reference sequence). The CDR3 sequence is 16 residues long.

This clonotype has only a few counts. V is TRBV6-1 and J is TRBJ2-7; D may be TRBD1 or TRBD2 (6 bases each). V dropped 2 bases and J dropped 3 bases, with 14 bases sitting between them. This CDR3 has 15 residues. The germline V gene encodes CDR1 MNHNS and CDR2 SASEGT. In nucleotides, the CDR3 is TGTGCCAGCAGTGAACTTCCGGAGGGGGGCTACGAGCAGTACTTC. Its protein is CASSELPEGGYEQYF.

This clonotype appeared many times. The chain links TRBV6-1 to TRBJ1-6, with a weak D call TRBD1 (5 bases). Germline CDR1 is MNHNS and CDR2 is SASEGT. This CDR3 is 14 amino acids long. V lost 3 bases and J lost 9, with 12 bases in between. The CDR3 DNA reads as TGTGCCAGCAGTGACGGAGCCGGGGGTTCACCCCTCCACTTT. This codes for CASSDGAGGSPLHF.